This passage covers 6 T cell receptor beta chains from one sample sequenced in a study of response to subunit inactivated influenza vaccine. TCRdb recomputed calls from the RT-PCR reads with MiXCR, one row per CDR3 protein. The table has about 800,000 distinct CDR3 sequences, 21% seen once. The sample was PBMCs from blood, taken 5 to 6 days after vaccination. These receptors originate from a man between 45 and 60 years old who received an inactivated influenza vaccine.

A word on this clonotype: A single base separates this from a much larger clone, so it may be a read error. V gene TRBV7-9 combines with J gene TRBJ2-1, with a weak D call TRBD1 (7 bases). Looked up from germline, CDR1 is SEHNR and CDR2 is FQNEAQ (reference sequence). The CDR3 has 15 amino acids. The DNA of the CDR3 is TGTGCCAGCAGCAACCAGGGGGGTTCCTACGATGAGCAGTTCTTC. Its translation is CASSNQGGSYDEQFF.

This chain joins TRBV28 and TRBJ2-5, with 7 bases aligning to TRBD1. There are 15 residues in the CDR3. V gave up 3 bases and J gave up 5 bases; unmatched junction bases: 9. Per the germline V gene, CDR1 is MDHEN and CDR2 is SYDVKM. In nucleotides, the CDR3 is TGTGCCAGCAGTTTCATTTTGAGGGGGCGGGAGACCCAGTACTTC. Protein: CASSFILRGRETQYF.

This chain uses TRBV20-1 with TRBJ1-5; the match to TRBD1 covers 7 bases. The CDR3 has 16 amino acids. J gave up 6 bases and V 1 base, and 12 bases lay outside the gene matches. CDR1 and CDR2 from the germline V gene are DFQATT and SNEGSKA (reference sequence). The CDR3 spells CSARGVRGNSGQPQHF. As DNA, the CDR3 is TGCAGTGCTAGAGGCGTCAGGGGGAATTCGGGTCAGCCCCAGCATTTT.

This clonotype was detected many times. This chain connects TRBV28 to TRBJ2-7; D ambiguous. CDR3 size: 13 residues. Trimming removed 3 bases at V and 2 bases at J, with 8 bases between. Germline V gives CDR1 MDHEN, CDR2 SYDVKM. The CDR3 DNA is TGTGCCAGCAGTTTGGCCAGCCCCTACGAGCAGTACTTC. Translating it yields CASSLASPYEQYF.

The chain combines TRBV12-3 or TRBV12-4 with TRBJ1-1, with D unresolved. V was pared by 3 bases and J by 0 bases, with 11 bases between. The CDR3 consists of 15 residues. In nucleotides, the CDR3 is TGTGCCAGCAGTTTCGCGGGCAGATTGAACACTGAAGCTTTCTTT. Protein: CASSFAGRLNTEAFF.

This clonotype showed up just a few times. The chain joins TRBV11-2 to TRBJ2-5, with 10 bases aligning to TRBD2. Germline lookup yields CDR1 SGHAT and CDR2 FQNNGV. There are 15 residues in the CDR3. V was pared by 5 bases and J by 4 bases, with 7 bases of the junction left unmatched. In DNA form, the CDR3 reads TGTGCCAGCAGCATCCGAGCGGGAGGGCGAGAGACCCAGTACTTC. Translation gives CASSIRAGGRETQYF.